Each of the 27 T cell receptor beta chains below was sequenced from the same sample in a study of blood T cells in healthy people across ages. A sample-barcoded 5' primer and a J-beta primer mix were used in a second PCR of about 7 to 12 cycles. TCRdb itself ran the 5' RACE reads through MiXCR, one entry per CDR3 protein. The sample has more than 500,000 distinct CDR3 sequences, around 27% seen once; the top ten hold about 3.3%. Another study also made use of these data, one on T cells of mothers and their children.

The sequencing sample was made of blood. These TCRs come from a boy aged 2-15 years in good health.

This clonotype was recorded only once. The chain is built from TRBV11-2 and TRBJ2-7; D is ambiguous. The length of the CDR3 is 14 residues. Looked up from germline, CDR1 is SGHAT and CDR2 is FQNNGV. The V end was cut by 1 base, the J end by 0 bases, with 7 bases between. CDR3 coding DNA: TGTGCCAGCAGCTTAGGGTTCAGCTCCTACGAGCAGTACTTC. Its translation: CASSLGFSSYEQYF.

The rearrangement joins TRBV7-2 to TRBJ2-5, with D perhaps TRBD1 (6 bases). CDR1 and CDR2 from the germline V gene are SGHTA and FQGNSA. The V gene lost 3 bases and the J gene lost 3 bases, with 20 bases spanning the gap. The CDR3 spans 17 residues. CDR3 in amino acids: CASSFRGPWGQEETQYF. The CDR3 DNA sequence: TGTGCCAGCAGCTTCCGCGGCCCTTGGGGGCAGGAAGAGACCCAGTACTTC. The entire variable domain, with the rest obtained from reference TRBV7-2 and TRBJ2-5, is as follows: GAGVSQSPSNKVTEKGKDVELRCDPISGHTALYWYRQSLGQGLEFLIYFQGNSAPDKSGLPSDRFSAERTGGSVSTLTIQRTQQEDSAVYLCASSFRGPWGQEETQYFGPGTRLLVL.

A few counts support this clonotype. V usage is TRBV29-1 and J usage is TRBJ1-1; D unresolved. CDR1 is SQVTM and CDR2 is ANQGSEA in the germline V gene. The V end lost 2 bases, the J end lost 1 base, and 5 bases lay between the germline ends. The CDR3 consists of 12 residues. This chain's CDR3 is CSVEPWNTEAFF. For the CDR3, the DNA is TGCAGCGTTGAACCCTGGAACACTGAAGCTTTCTTT.

This chain connects TRBV5-1 to TRBJ1-4, with D possibly being TRBD1 (5 bases). The CDR3 extends over 15 amino acids. The germline V gene encodes CDR1 SGHRS and CDR2 YFSETQ. V lost 5 bases and J lost 7, with 18 bases in between. The CDR3 bases are TGCGCCAGCAGATCGAGTCAGGGTCGGAGTGAAAAACTGTTTTTT. Translation: CASRSSQGRSEKLFF.

The sample holds a few counts of this clonotype. CDR3 nucleotides: TGTGCCAGCAGCAAAGACAGGACAGAAGAGACCCAGTACTTC. Residues: CASSKDRTEETQYF. This chain uses TRBV21-1 with TRBJ2-5; no check of the table's D call, TRBD1, against the DNA was made. TRBV21-1 is described as a pseudogene. There are 14 residues in the CDR3.

The chain joins TRBV20-1 to TRBJ1-2; 7 nucleotides line up with TRBD1. The germline V gene encodes CDR1 DFQATT and CDR2 SNEGSKA (reference sequence). The CDR3 contains 12 residues. CDR3 amino acids: CGDRRRIYGYTF. DNA of the CDR3: TGCGGGGACAGACGGCGCATCTACGGCTACACCTTC.

The chain couples TRBV11-2 to TRBJ2-3; 9 nucleotides agree with TRBD2. Germline V gives CDR1 SGHAT, CDR2 FQNNGV. This CDR3 is 18 amino acids long. J gave up 1 base and V 6 bases, and 14 bases lay outside the gene matches. The CDR3 DNA reads TGTGCCAGCAGTCACCTCTTTAGCGGGAGCACGGGCACAGATACGCAGTATTTT. Its translation: CASSHLFSGSTGTDTQYF. Supplemented by reference TRBV11-2 and TRBJ2-3, the full variable domain reads EAGVAQSPRYKIIEKRQSVAFWCNPISGHATLYWYQQILGQGPKLLIQFQNNGVVDDSQLPKDRFSAERLKGVDSTLKIQPAKLEDSAVYLCASSHLFSGSTGTDTQYFGPGTRLTVL.

This chain joins TRBV3-1 and TRBJ2-6; weak D call: TRBD1 (6 bases). This CDR3 has 18 amino acids. The germline gives CDR1 LGHDT, CDR2 YNNKEL (reference sequence). The V gene lost 0 bases and the J gene lost 0 bases, with 12 bases spanning the gap. CDR3 nucleotides: TGTGCCAGCAGCCAAGAGACAGGTGCCCGCTCTGGGGCCAACGTCCTGACTTTC. As protein: CASSQETGARSGANVLTF.

The chain employs TRBV9 and TRBJ1-1; D is undetermined. This CDR3 region has 11 residues. Trimming pared 4 bases from V and 6 bases from J, leaving 7 bases between. Germline values: CDR1 SGDLS, CDR2 YYNGEE. CDR3 DNA: TGTGCCAGCAGCCCGCAATCTGAAGCTTTCTTT. It yields the protein CASSPQSEAFF.

This chain joins TRBV2 and TRBJ2-7; D is possibly TRBD2 (5 bases). The V end was cut by 7 bases, the J end by 1 base, with 8 bases between. There are 12 residues in the CDR3. Germline V gene lookup returns CDR1 SNHLY and CDR2 FYNNEI. In DNA, the CDR3 is TGTGCCAGCACGAGGGAGTCCTACGAGCAGTACTTC. Protein sequence: CASTRESYEQYF.

This clonotype has just a few counts. The rearrangement uses TRBV3-1 and TRBJ2-2; D call uncertain. The CDR3 covers 12 residues. V gave up 9 bases and J gave up 6 bases, with 11 bases separating them. Germline lookup yields CDR1 LGHDT and CDR2 YNNKEL (reference sequence). In DNA form, the CDR3 reads TGTGCCAGTGGGCCCTGGGCCGGGGAGCTGTTTTTT. It encodes CASGPWAGELFF. Complete variable domain (other parts from reference TRBV3-1 and TRBJ2-2): DTAVSQTPKYLVTQMGNDKSIKCEQNLGHDTMYWYKQDSKKFLKIMFSYNNKELIINETVPNRFSPKSPDKAHLNLHINSLELGDSAVYFCASGPWAGELFFGEGSRLTVL.

The chain carries TRBV6-5 and TRBJ1-2; D is perhaps TRBD1 (5 bases). CDR3 length: 14 residues. V lost 0 bases and J 4 bases, leaving 9 bases between the germline ends. The germline CDR1 and CDR2 sequences are MNHEY and SVGAGI. The DNA of the CDR3 is TGTGCCAGCAGTTACTCGCCAGGGACCTATGGCTACACCTTC. It yields the protein CASSYSPGTYGYTF.

The V and J genes are TRBV7-9 and TRBJ2-1; 8 nucleotides agree with TRBD1. V lost 5 bases, J lost 8 bases, and 8 bases stayed unmatched. Germline V gene data show CDR1 as SEHNR and CDR2 as FQNEAQ (reference sequence). CDR3 length: 14 residues. In DNA form, the CDR3 reads TGTGCCAGCAGCCGCCCAGGGGGCTTAGATGAGCAGTTCTTC. It yields the protein CASSRPGGLDEQFF.

In its sample, this clonotype was seen many times. V usage is TRBV2 and J usage is TRBJ1-2; 10 nucleotides match TRBD1. V was clipped by 2 bases and J by 3 bases; unmatched bases: 6. This CDR3 comprises 16 residues. Per the germline V gene, CDR1 is SNHLY and CDR2 is FYNNEI. CDR3 DNA sequence: TGTGCCAGCAGTGAAATGGGGACAGGGGATTACTATGGCTACACCTTC. Amino acid sequence: CASSEMGTGDYYGYTF.

The rearrangement joins TRBV7-2 to TRBJ2-5, with no clear D. V lost 1 base and J 0 bases, leaving 12 bases between the germline ends. CDR3 size: 16 residues. Germline V gives CDR1 SGHTA, CDR2 FQGNSA. The CDR3 coding sequence is TGTGCCAGCAGCTTAGGGGCCAGGAAGTACCAAGAGACCCAGTACTTC. This encodes CASSLGARKYQETQYF. The complete variable domain, with remaining parts taken from reference TRBV7-2 and TRBJ2-5, reads GAGVSQSPSNKVTEKGKDVELRCDPISGHTALYWYRQSLGQGLEFLIYFQGNSAPDKSGLPSDRFSAERTGGSVSTLTIQRTQQEDSAVYLCASSLGARKYQETQYFGPGTRLLVL.

This clonotype has only a few counts. The rearrangement links TRBV2 to TRBJ1-4, with D tentatively TRBD1 (6 bases). V shed 6 bases and J shed 3 bases, with 14 bases lying between them. Germline V gene data show CDR1 as SNHLY and CDR2 as FYNNEI. The CDR3 consists of 15 residues. The CDR3 coding sequence is TGTGCCAGCAGGAGGGAGGGGGTCCCTAATGAAAAACTGTTTTTT. Translating it yields CASRREGVPNEKLFF. The full variable domain, with the rest looked up from reference TRBV2 and TRBJ1-4, is EPEVTQTPSHQVTQMGQEVILRCVPISNHLYFYWYRQILGQKVEFLVSFYNNEISEKSEIFDDQFSVERPDGSNFTLKIRSTKLEDSAMYFCASRREGVPNEKLFFGSGTQLSVL.

This clonotype was counted once. V usage is TRBV10-3 and J usage is TRBJ1-1; maybe TRBD1 (5 bases). The CDR3 has 15 amino acids. Germline V gene sequence: CDR1 ENHRY, CDR2 SYGVKD. Trimming shortened V by 4 bases and J by 2 bases, and 14 bases separated the two germline ends. The CDR3 region is CAISGSGQGNTEAFF. Here the CDR3 DNA reads TGTGCCATCAGTGGGTCGGGGCAGGGTAACACTGAAGCTTTCTTT.

The chain combines TRBV7-2 with TRBJ2-3; D is undetermined. CDR3 length equals 13 residues. Germline CDR1 is SGHTA and CDR2 is FQGNSA. Trimming removed 0 bases at V and 5 bases at J, with 6 bases between. The CDR3 bases are TGTGCCAGCAGCTTAGCGTCTTTAGATACGCAGTATTTT. Amino acid sequence: CASSLASLDTQYF.

The chain is built from TRBV7-2 and TRBJ2-1; possibly TRBD2 for D (5 bases). The J call may not be correct, given that the DNA end is closer to TRBJ2-5. The CDR3 covers 14 residues. CDR1 SGHTA and CDR2 FQGNSA come from the germline V gene. The CDR3: CASSWTVSQETQYF. In DNA, the CDR3 is TGTGCCAGCAGCTGGACTGTCAGCCAAGAGACCCAGTACTTC.

The chain joins TRBV30 to TRBJ2-7; D not certain. CDR1 and CDR2 from the germline V gene are GTSNPN and SVGIG (reference sequence). V dropped 2 bases and J dropped 3 bases, with 5 bases sitting between them. CDR3 length: 11 amino acids. CDR3 residues: CAWSRYYEQYF. The CDR3 coding sequence is TGTGCCTGGAGTAGGTACTACGAGCAGTACTTC.

The V gene is TRBV15, the J gene TRBJ2-4; 10 bases fit TRBD2. The trim removed 2 bases at V and 5 bases at J, leaving 9 bases unmatched. Germline V gene lookup returns CDR1 LNHNV and CDR2 YYDKDF (reference sequence). CDR3 size: 17 residues. Written as DNA, the CDR3 is TGTGCCACCAGCAGATTCACAGCGGGGGGGCCGGAAAACATTCAGTACTTC. Protein product: CATSRFTAGGPENIQYF. Combining the CDR3 with reference TRBV15 and TRBJ2-4 gives the whole variable domain DAMVIQNPRYQVTQFGKPVTLSCSQTLNHNVMYWYQQKSSQAPKLLFHYYDKDFNNEADTPDNFQSRRPNTSFCFLDIRSPGLGDTAMYLCATSRFTAGGPENIQYFGAGTRLSVL.

In this sample, this clonotype turned up many times. The chain links TRBV24-1 to TRBJ2-2; 8 bases are a match to TRBD1. There are 15 residues in the CDR3. Germline CDR1 and CDR2: KGHDR and SFDVKD. V dropped 6 bases and J dropped 3; count of bases not matched to a gene: 5. This CDR3 is CATSPQGADTGELFF. CDR3 nucleotide sequence: TGTGCCACCAGTCCTCAGGGGGCGGACACCGGGGAGCTGTTTTTT.

This clonotype was counted between two and nine times. The chain has TRBV20-1 and TRBJ1-2; 7 bases are shared with TRBD1. Germline CDR1 DFQATT, CDR2 SNEGSKA (reference sequence). The CDR3 consists of 14 residues. V shed 6 bases, J shed 2 bases, and the junction held 9 bases outside the gene matches. CDR3 sequence (DNA): TGCAGTGCGCGGCCAGGGGGTCAAAACTATGGCTACACCTTC. It yields the protein CSARPGGQNYGYTF.

This clonotype was seen a handful of times. The CDR3 nucleotides read TGTGCCAGCAGCCCTGACAGCGGGAATGAAAAACTGTTTTTT. It yields the protein CASSPDSGNEKLFF. The gene calls are TRBV28 and TRBJ1-4, with a tentative D call TRBD1 (5 bases). Germline V gives CDR1 MDHEN, CDR2 SYDVKM. V gave up 6 bases and J gave up 5 bases, with 13 bases separating them. The CDR3 has 14 amino acids.

The chain couples TRBV15 to TRBJ1-2, with no clear D. Trimming cost V 0 bases and J 4 bases, with 6 bases left between them. This CDR3 spans 13 amino acids. Germline values: CDR1 LNHNV, CDR2 YYDKDF (reference sequence). CDR3 in amino acids: CATSRDRSYGYTF. CDR3 DNA: TGTGCCACCAGCAGAGATCGAAGCTATGGCTACACCTTC. Filled out from reference TRBV15 and TRBJ1-2, the complete variable domain reads DAMVIQNPRYQVTQFGKPVTLSCSQTLNHNVMYWYQQKSSQAPKLLFHYYDKDFNNEADTPDNFQSRRPNTSFCFLDIRSPGLGDTAMYLCATSRDRSYGYTFGSGTRLTVV.

The chain combines TRBV5-6 with TRBJ2-2; D is possibly TRBD1 (5 bases). The CDR3 sequence is 17 residues long. From germline, CDR1 is SGHDT and CDR2 YYEEEE. Trimming left V 0 bases short and J 4 bases short, with 16 bases between. Here the CDR3 DNA reads TGTGCCAGCAGCTTGGCGTCAGGGTCGAGGATCACCGGGGAGCTGTTTTTT. Translation: CASSLASGSRITGELFF.

The rearrangement joins TRBV10-3 to TRBJ2-2, with 9 bases that match TRBD1. The germline gives CDR1 ENHRY, CDR2 SYGVKD. V shed 7 bases and J 5 bases; nucleotides not matched to a gene: 5. The CDR3 contains 14 residues. The CDR3 is CAINRDRDTGELFF. DNA of the CDR3: TGTGCCATCAACCGGGACAGGGATACCGGGGAGCTGTTTTTT.